A selection of T cell receptor beta chains follows, all from one sample in a study of tumor-infiltrating lymphocytes in oesophageal squamous cell carcinoma. TCRdb re-called the PCR reads with MiXCR, one entry per CDR3 protein. The repertoire holds approximately 20,000 distinct CDR3 sequences, with almost 40% as singletons. The sample taken for sequencing was blood. These receptors all stem from a male donor with esophageal squamous cell carcinoma. Both conserved end residues are part of each CDR3. The D gene is left open where the match is weak. For some rows the clone size is stated as once, few or many, or as a class when expanded; others skip it.

CDR3 protein,CDR3 DNA,J gene,clone size,V gene,D gene
CASSLGTGPPSGGGYTF,TGTGCCAGCAGCTTAGGGACGGGACCTCCATCGGGGGGGGGCTACACCTTC,TRBJ1-2,once,TRBV7-8,NA
CASSLSEYEQYF,TGTGCCAGCAGCTTAAGCGAATACGAGCAGTACTTC,TRBJ2-7,NA,TRBV7-2,NA
CASSLTGLETQYF,TGTGCCAGCAGTCTGACAGGGTTGGAGACCCAGTACTTC,TRBJ2-5,many,TRBV12-3/TRBV12-4,TRBD1
CVSSPGTGLNTEAFF,TGTGTCAGCAGCCCCGGGACAGGGCTGAACACTGAAGCTTTCTTC,TRBJ2-4,NA,TRBV7-3,TRBD1
CASSLGTGSGNTIYF,TGTGCCAGCAGCCTGGGGACAGGGTCGGGAAACACCATATATTTT,TRBJ1-3,NA,TRBV7-2,TRBD1
CASRRQRGHTEAFF,TGTGCCAGCAGGAGGCAGAGGGGGCACACTGAAGCTTTCTTT,TRBJ1-1,NA,TRBV28,TRBD1
CASSPGQAKTQYF,TGTGCCAGCAGCCCGGGTCAGGCGAAGACCCAGTACTTC,TRBJ2-5,NA,TRBV7-6,NA
CASSERPTGGYYGYTF,TGCGCCAGCAGTGAACGACCGACAGGGGGATACTATGGCTACACCTTC,TRBJ1-2,medium-sized,TRBV10-2,TRBD1
CASSSTSGLAGVSDTQYF,TGTGCCAGCAGCTCAACATCGGGACTAGCGGGAGTAAGCGATACGCAGTATTTT,TRBJ2-3,few,TRBV7-4,TRBD2
CASSQDTLLSPLHF,TGTGCCAGCAGCCAAGACACACTCCTTTCACCCCTCCACTTT,TRBJ1-6,many,TRBV14,NA
CASSLSWEDEQYF,TGTGCCAGCAGCTTGAGTTGGGAGGATGAGCAGTACTTC,TRBJ2-4,NA,TRBV11-3,NA
CASSDRGRGGYTF,TGTGCCAGCAGCGACAGGGGGCGTGGTGGCTACACCTTC,TRBJ1-2,many,TRBV12-3/TRBV12-4,TRBD1
CASSKNRIYDEKLFF,TGTGCCAGTAGTAAAAACAGGATTTACGATGAAAAACTGTTTTTT,TRBJ1-4,many,TRBV19,NA
CASSPGRRSTGELFF,TGTGCCAGCAGCCCTGGACGCAGGAGCACCGGGGAGCTGTTTTTT,TRBJ2-2,few,TRBV7-8,NA
CASHNRGGNEQFF,TGTGCCAGTCATAACCGGGGGGGGAACGAGCAGTTCTTT,TRBJ1-1,NA,TRBV6-1,NA
CAINGQGGNQPQHF,TGTGCCATCAACGGACAGGGGGGCAATCAGCCCCAGCATTTT,TRBJ1-5,many,TRBV10-3,TRBD1
CASSLVLAGGLDTQYF,TGTGCCAGCAGCTTAGTTCTAGCGGGAGGTTTGGATACGCAGTATTTT,TRBJ2-3,NA,TRBV7-6,TRBD2
CASSWDSGANVLTF,TGTGCCAGCAGCTGGGACTCTGGGGCCAACGTCCTGACTTTC,TRBJ2-6,few,TRBV7-2,NA
CANSLGPSSREQYF,TGCGCCAACAGCTTGGGGCCCTCCTCGCGGGAGCAGTACTTT,TRBJ2-4,NA,TRBV5-1,TRBD2
CASRSGTVRHSGANVLTF,TGTGCCAGCAGGTCCGGGACAGTGAGGCACTCTGGGGCCAACGTCCTGACTTTC,TRBJ2-6,many,TRBV2,TRBD1
CASRYDQTVGYGYTF,TGTGCCAGTCGTTATGACCAAACAGTAGGGTATGGCTACACCTTC,TRBJ1-2,many,TRBV19,NA
CASSSRQGSLTPLHF,TGTGCCAGCAGCTCTCGACAGGGGTCACTCACACCCCTCCACTTC,TRBJ2-3,once,TRBV7-2,TRBD1
CASMLTGARYEQYF,TGTGCCAGCATGCTCACCGGGGCCCGCTACGAGCAGTACTTC,TRBJ2-7,many,TRBV5-6,NA
CASSLGDNYLPQYF,TGTGCCAGCAGCTTAGGGGACAACTACCTCCCCCAGTATTTT,TRBJ2-3,few,TRBV7-8,NA
CASSLEPGLGYGYTF,TGTGCCAGCAGCTTAGAACCAGGGCTTGGCTATGGCTACACCTTC,TRBJ1-2,few,TRBV7-8,NA